Below, 17 T cell receptor beta chains from the same sample are listed, as sequenced in a study of T cell responses to AZD1222 COVID-19 vaccine. Profiled with immunoSEQ multiplex PCR; TCRdb holds only in-frame clones, not every one. The data contain about 66,000 clones, around nine tenths of them singletons. This specimen consisted of peripheral blood, obtained 28 days after the second dose of the MenACWY control vaccine. These receptors came from an adult who received the MenACWY meningococcal vaccine as a control.

This clone was recorded once. The J gene is TRBJ2-7, the V gene TRBV5-1; TRBD1 matches 9 bases. Germline loops: CDR1 SGHRS, CDR2 YFSETQ. V dropped 2 bases and J dropped 5; count of bases not matched to a gene: 5. The CDR3 sequence is 14 residues long. CDR3: CASSLLGQGDEQYF. For the CDR3, the DNA is TGCGCCAGCAGCTTATTGGGACAGGGTGACGAGCAGTACTTC.

J is TRBJ2-7 and V is TRBV6-2 or TRBV6-3; D tentatively fits TRBD1 or TRBD2 (5 bases each). Per germline, CDR1 MNHEY and CDR2 SVGEGT. V lost 6 bases and J 0 bases, leaving 15 bases between the germline ends. The CDR3 contains 15 residues. CDR3 residues: CASSPDEGSSYEQYF. The CDR3 DNA follows: TGTGCCAGCAGCCCTGATGAGGGGAGCTCCTACGAGCAGTACTTC.

The V call is TRBV3-1 (or the pseudogene TRBV3-2), the J call TRBJ1-1; no firm D call. Between the trimmed V and J ends, which lost 1 base and 4 bases, there was a span of 13 bases. The germline gives CDR1 LGHDT, CDR2 YNNKEL (reference sequence). This CDR3 region has 15 residues. In nucleotides, the CDR3 is TGTGCCAGCAGCCAAGTCTCAGGCTCGGCCACTGAAGCTTTCTTT. As protein: CASSQVSGSATEAFF.

The chain employs TRBV19 and TRBJ2-1; 13 nucleotides match TRBD2. This CDR3 region has 17 residues. The germline V gene has CDR1 LNHDA and CDR2 SQIVND (reference sequence). Germline trimming cut 6 bases from V and 4 bases from J; bases unmatched to any gene: 9. The CDR3 here is CASSPSGTSGIYNEQFF. The CDR3 region has the DNA TGTGCCAGTAGCCCTAGTGGGACTAGCGGGATTTACAATGAGCAGTTCTTC.

This clone was counted once. V is TRBV27 and J is TRBJ2-7; D not resolved. V lost 4 bases to trimming and J lost 7 bases, with 11 bases between them. There are 12 residues in the CDR3. CDR1 MNHEY and CDR2 SMNVEV come from the germline V gene (reference sequence). CDR3 nucleotides: TGTGCCAGCAGTTCGGGCCTGGGGGAGCAGTACTTC. This translates into CASSSGLGEQYF.

V and J are TRBV5-1 and TRBJ2-3; D is undetermined. The germline CDR1 and CDR2 sequences are SGHRS and YFSETQ. Trimming cost V 6 bases and J 3 bases, with 20 bases left between them. This CDR3 comprises 16 residues. This CDR3 reads CASTVQANTGTDTQYF. The DNA of the CDR3 is TGCGCCAGCACCGTCCAGGCTAACACCGGGACAGATACGCAGTATTTT.

The chain employs TRBV27 and TRBJ1-4; a weak D match, TRBD1 (5 bases). Germline CDR1 and CDR2: MNHEY and SMNVEV (reference sequence). The CDR3 sequence is 15 residues long. Trimming removed 3 bases at V and 2 bases at J, with 10 bases between. The CDR3 sequence is CASSLGGFTNEKLFF. CDR3 nucleotides: TGTGCCAGCAGTTTGGGGGGTTTTACTAATGAAAAACTGTTTTTT.

V is TRBV5-6 and J is TRBJ2-6; no reliable D call. Between the trimmed V and J ends, which lost 4 bases and 4 bases, there was a span of 6 bases. The germline CDR1 and CDR2 sequences are SGHDT and YYEEEE. The CDR3 runs to 13 residues. The CDR3 bases are TGTGCCAGCAGCCCCCAAGGGGCCAACGTCCTGACTTTC. This encodes CASSPQGANVLTF.

This clone was detected once. This chain joins TRBV4-1 and TRBJ2-3; no definite D call. This CDR3 comprises 14 residues. Germline V gives CDR1 MGHRA, CDR2 YSYEKL. V was pared by 1 base and J by 4 bases, with 9 bases between. CDR3 coding DNA: TGCGCCAGCAGCCAAGGTCCCCGGGCAGATACGCAGTATTTT. Residues: CASSQGPRADTQYF.

The rearrangement joins TRBV7-9 to TRBJ2-1, with D perhaps matching TRBD2 (7 bases). Germline assignment: CDR1 SEHNR and CDR2 FQNEAQ (reference sequence). V lost 11 bases and J lost 6, with 17 bases in between. The length of the CDR3 is 13 residues. CDR3 amino acids: CAGRGEASNEQFF. As DNA, the CDR3 is TGTGCCGGGAGGGGGGAGGCCTCCAATGAGCAGTTCTTC.

The sample holds one count of this clone. The rearrangement links TRBV10-3 to TRBJ2-5; 11 bases map to TRBD1. The CDR3 spans 15 residues. Germline V CDR1 and CDR2: ENHRY, SYGVKD. The junction had 3 bases not matched to a gene; V was cut back by 2 bases and J by 4 bases. CDR3 loop: CAISEEGTGGETQYF. CDR3 in DNA: TGTGCCATCAGTGAGGAAGGGACAGGGGGAGAGACCCAGTACTTC.

This chain links TRBV2 with TRBJ1-2, with TRBD1 matching 11 bases. CDR1 SNHLY and CDR2 FYNNEI come from the germline V gene. V lost 6 bases and J lost 8; bases outside the gene matches: 11. The CDR3 has 15 amino acids. CDR3 DNA sequence: TGTGCCAGCAGGGACAGGGGGCTTCTCTGGAAGGGCTACACCTTC. Translating gives CASRDRGLLWKGYTF.

This clone was detected a few times. V gene TRBV21-1 combines with J gene TRBJ1-5. TRBV21-1 is annotated as a pseudogene. This CDR3 is 16 amino acids long. The CDR3 bases are TGTGCCAGCAGCACAGGCCCGAGCGACCGCCTACGGCCCCAGCATTTT. Protein product: CASSTGPSDRLRPQHF.

Details on this clone: The same CDR3 also results from other DNA sequences found in this sample. The genes are TRBV30 and TRBJ2-5; D might be TRBD1 (5 bases). The V end was cut by 4 bases, the J end by 3 bases, with 6 bases between. Germline V gives CDR1 GTSNPN, CDR2 SVGIG (reference sequence). The CDR3 sequence is 11 residues long. CDR3 residues: CAWKGEETQYF. The DNA for the CDR3 is TGTGCCTGGAAAGGGGAAGAGACCCAGTACTTC. Filled out from reference TRBV30 and TRBJ2-5, the complete variable domain reads SQTIHQWPATLVQPVGSPLSLECTVEGTSNPNLYWYRQAAGRGLQLLFYSVGIGQISSEVPQNLSASRPQDRQFILSSKKLLLSDSGFYLCAWKGEETQYFGPGTRLLVL.

This chain links TRBV7-9 with TRBJ1-2; TRBD1 is a possible D gene (5 bases). Germline V gives CDR1 SEHNR, CDR2 FQNEAQ (reference sequence). This CDR3 spans 13 amino acids. The V and J ends lost 6 bases and 5 bases respectively, with 13 bases between them. This CDR3 reads CASSPGASYGYTF. CDR3 nucleotide sequence: TGTGCCAGCAGTCCCGGGGCCTCTTATGGCTACACCTTC.

The J gene is TRBJ2-1, the V gene TRBV7-6, with D tentatively TRBD1 (6 bases). CDR1 SGHVS and CDR2 FNYEAQ come from the germline V gene. The CDR3 sequence is 13 residues long. V shed 5 bases and J shed 3 bases, with 8 bases lying between them. DNA for the CDR3: TGTGCCAGCAGCCCGGACAGCTACAATGAGCAGTTCTTC. It yields the protein CASSPDSYNEQFF.

The chain couples TRBV10-3 to TRBJ2-5; D may be TRBD2 (5 bases). CDR1 and CDR2 (germline): ENHRY, SYGVKD. With 4 bases removed from V and 2 bases from J, the gap between germline ends came to 14 bases. The CDR3 totals 15 residues. CDR3 DNA: TGTGCCATCAGTGGATCTTTCTCGGGGCAAGAGACCCAGTACTTC. It specifies CAISGSFSGQETQYF.